This TCR beta chain was recorded in a study of blood T cell repertoires in COVID-19. Study as a whole: The samples span acute and convalescent COVID-19 from the United States, Italy and Spain.

The CDR3 is 14 amino acids. Per germline, CDR1 MNHEY and CDR2 SVGAGI. V shed 5 bases, J shed 5 bases, and the junction held 3 bases outside the gene matches. In the original analysis: Estimation of nucleated cell counts relied on the amplification of reference gene primers. Profiled with immunoSEQ multiplex PCR; TCRdb holds only in-frame clones, not every one. Clonal size and the V and J genes are those of that table, whereas D and trimming came from the DNA. The repertoire includes 160,000 or so clones, around four fifths of them detected once, and roughly 13% sits in the top ten. This receptor was taken from a man aged 70 or older who had recovered from COVID-19. Sequenced sample: peripheral blood. The chain is built from TRBV6-5 and TRBJ2-5; TRBD2 aligns across 12 bases. DNA of the CDR3: TGTGCCAGCAGTCTAGCGGGAGGGCCGGAGACCCAGTACTTC. Protein sequence: CASSLAGGPETQYF.